A selection of T cell receptor beta chains follows, all from one sample in a study of cytomegalovirus exposure and HLA in healthy donors. The data were produced by immunoSEQ multiplex PCR, yet TCRdb's version contains in-frame clones alone and is incomplete. This sample's table reports about 84,000 clones. The sequencing sample was made of PBMCs. All receptors come from a man aged 45-65 years in good health and CMV-seronegative. Both conserved end residues are part of each CDR3. A D gene is named only where the DNA matches it firmly.

>TRBV10-2|TRBJ2-7|-
TGCGCCAGCCGACAGACAGTTTCCTACGAGCAGTACTTC
CASRQTVSYEQYF
>TRBV5-1|TRBJ2-2|TRBD1
TGCGCCAGCAGCTTCTCCCCCACCGGGACAGGGGGCACCGGGGAGCTGTTTTTT
CASSFSPTGTGGTGELFF
>TRBV7-9|TRBJ1-6|-
TGTGCCAGCAGCTTAGTGGCGTCAGGGGTTTCACCCCTCCACTTT
CASSLVASGVSPLHF
>TRBV10-3|TRBJ1-2|TRBD1
TGTGCCATCAGCCCGGGACAGGAAATCTATGGCTACACCTTC
CAISPGQEIYGYTF
>TRBV9|TRBJ1-2|-
TGTGCCAGCAGCGTAGAAGGGCGCAGGGGTAAAATCTTC
CASSVEGRRGKIF
>TRBV14|TRBJ2-5|TRBD1
TGTGCCAGCAGCTCGAATAGGGGGCCGGGAGAGACCCAGTACTTC
CASSSNRGPGETQYF
>TRBV7-9|TRBJ2-7|TRBD1
TGTGCCAGCAGCAACAACAGGGGTGGGAACGAGCAGTACTTC
CASSNNRGGNEQYF
>TRBV10-1|TRBJ1-2|TRBD1
TGCGCCAGCTGGACAGGGGGCGATGGCTACACCTTC
CASWTGGDGYTF
>TRBV6-6|TRBJ2-7|TRBD1
TGTGCCAGCAGTGGCCTGACAGGGGGCTACGCCGAGCAGTACTTC
CASSGLTGGYAEQYF
>TRBV5-1|TRBJ2-2|TRBD2
TGCGCCAGCCGGACTAGCGGGATAAACACCGGGGAGCTGTTTTTT
CASRTSGINTGELFF
>TRBV2|TRBJ1-5|-
TGCGCCAGCAACAGGGCGACATATAGCAATCAGCCCCAGCATTTT
CASNRATYSNQPQHF
>TRBV9|TRBJ1-3|-
TGTGCCAGCAGCGTAGAGGCGGCGAGCTCTGGAAACACCATATATTTT
CASSVEAASSGNTIYF
>TRBV9|TRBJ2-1|TRBD2
TGTGCCAGCAGCGTAGACCCGGGGGGAGTACGCAATGAGCAGTTCTTC
CASSVDPGGVRNEQFF
>TRBV6-6|TRBJ2-6|-
TGTGCCAGCAGTTACTGGCCCTCTGGGGCCAACGTCCTGACTTTC
CASSYWPSGANVLTF
>TRBV6-5|TRBJ1-2|-
TGTGCCAGCAGTTACTCCTTTCATGGGGCGGACTATGGCTACACCTTC
CASSYSFHGADYGYTF
>TRBV18|TRBJ2-7|-
TGTGCCAGCTCCCAACTACAGGGATACGAGCAGTACTTC
CASSQLQGYEQYF
>TRBV2|TRBJ2-7|TRBD1
TGTGCCAGCACCGTCGGACAGGCCTACGAGCAGTACTTC
CASTVGQAYEQYF
>TRBV4-2|TRBJ2-1|TRBD1
TGTGCCAGCAGCCAAGATCTCGGGCCAGGGGGCGACAATGAGCAGTTCTTC
CASSQDLGPGGDNEQFF
>TRBV5-1|TRBJ2-3|TRBD2
TGCGCCAGCAGTTCCCCTAGCGGGGGTTCAGATACGCAGTATTTT
CASSSPSGGSDTQYF
>TRBV28|TRBJ1-2|-
TGTGCCAGCAGTACGGACAGCTATGGCTACACCTTC
CASSTDSYGYTF
>TRBV19|TRBJ2-5|-
TGTGCCAGTAGTGTAGCCGGGACGGGAGAAGAGACCCAGTACTTC
CASSVAGTGEETQYF
>TRBV28|TRBJ1-1|TRBD1
TGTGCCAGCAGACCCCCACAGGGGAGGACTGAAGCTTTCTTT
CASRPPQGRTEAFF
>TRBV5-4|TRBJ2-3|TRBD2
TGTGCCAGCAGCGATAAGCGGGGGTTATATACGCAGTATTTT
CASSDKRGLYTQYF
>TRBV4-2|TRBJ2-1|-
TGTGCCAGCAGCCAAGATCTAGGAAGGAATGAGCAGTTCTTC
CASSQDLGRNEQFF
>TRBV2|TRBJ2-3|-
TGTGCCAGCAAGTTGGGGGGGGGCCAAGATACGCAGTATTTT
CASKLGGGQDTQYF
>TRBV7-2|TRBJ1-5|-
TGTGCCAGCAGCTCTCGACAGGAATTGCAGCCCCAGCATTTT
CASSSRQELQPQHF
>TRBV6-5|TRBJ1-2|-
TGTGCCAGCAGTTACTCCTGGCGGGGGGCCTATGGCTACACCTTC
CASSYSWRGAYGYTF
>TRBV2|TRBJ1-6|TRBD1
TGTGCCAGCAGTTCCAGGGGGCCGCCAGATTCACCCCTCCACTTT
CASSSRGPPDSPLHF
>TRBV10-3|TRBJ1-6|-
TGTGCCGTCGGGGGGTTTGGTTCACCCCTCCACTTT
CAVGGFGSPLHF
>TRBV9|TRBJ1-1|-
TGTGCCAGCAGCGATCGGACAAGTGAAGCTTTCTTT
CASSDRTSEAFF
>TRBV5-1|TRBJ1-1|-
TGCGCCAGCAGCTGGGGGGAGGGTGAAGCTTTCTTT
CASSWGEGEAFF
>TRBV7-3|TRBJ2-3|-
TGTGCCAGCAGCTTAAACGGGGTCTTTGGCACAGATACGCAGTATTTT
CASSLNGVFGTDTQYF
>TRBV9|TRBJ2-5|TRBD2
TGTGCCAGCAGCGTAGCTTTGGGAGGGCGAGAGACCCAGTACTTC
CASSVALGGRETQYF
>TRBV29-1|TRBJ1-1|-
TGCAGCGTTGGCCAGGGGTGGGACACTGAAGCTTTCTTT
CSVGQGWDTEAFF
>TRBV5-4|TRBJ1-2|TRBD1
TGTGCCAGCAGCGGGACAGGCATTTATGGCTACACCTTC
CASSGTGIYGYTF
>TRBV5-1|TRBJ1-1|TRBD1
TGCGCCAGCAGCTCCGGACAGGGAGGGGGGTATGGAGAAGCTTTCTTT
CASSSGQGGGYGEAFF
>TRBV28|TRBJ1-2|TRBD1
TGTGCCAGCATCCGGGACAGGGTTGATGGCTACACCTTC
CASIRDRVDGYTF
>TRBV7-2|TRBJ2-5|TRBD2
TGTGCCAGCAGCTTGACTAGCGGTTCTGGGACCCAGTACTTC
CASSLTSGSGTQYF
>TRBV6-5|TRBJ1-2|-
TGTGCCAGCAGTTCCCAAGGCCAGGGGTTTGCCTATGGCTACACCTTC
CASSSQGQGFAYGYTF
>TRBV18|TRBJ1-2|-
TGTGCCAGCTCACCAAGCAGGGGTAACTATGGCTACACCTTC
CASSPSRGNYGYTF
>TRBV27|TRBJ1-1|-
TGTGCCAGCAGCCAGATGACCCGGGGAACTGAAGCTTTCTTT
CASSQMTRGTEAFF
>TRBV7-9|TRBJ1-1|-
TGTGCCAGCAGCCGGAACACTGAAGCTTTCTTT
CASSRNTEAFF
>TRBV28|TRBJ1-4|-
TGTGCCTCAGAGAGGCAGATGGGTGAAAAACTGTTTTTT
CASERQMGEKLFF
>TRBV10-1|TRBJ2-7|TRBD2
TGCGCCAGCAGTGAAGGTCTAGCGGGGAACTACGAGCAGTACTTC
CASSEGLAGNYEQYF
>TRBV9|TRBJ2-7|-
TGTGCCAGCAGCGTAGGTATGAGCTCCTACGAGCAGTACTTC
CASSVGMSSYEQYF
>TRBV4-3|TRBJ1-4|-
TGCGCCAGCAGCCGAGGGGGACACAGGAATGAAAAACTGTTTTTT
CASSRGGHRNEKLFF
>TRBV28|TRBJ2-6|-
TGTGCCAGCAGTTTATATTCGGGGTCTGGGGCCAACGTCCTGACTTTC
CASSLYSGSGANVLTF
>TRBV14|TRBJ1-2|TRBD1
TGTGCCAGCAGCCAAGATGTCAGACAGGGCGTCTATGGCTACACCTTC
CASSQDVRQGVYGYTF
>TRBV5-1|TRBJ2-5|-
TGCGCCAGCAGCACCACCGGAGGTCTAGCCCAAGAGACCCAGTACTTC
CASSTTGGLAQETQYF
>TRBV23-1|TRBJ1-6|TRBD1
TGCGCCAGCAGTCGGGATACCGGGACAGGTAAATTTCCACCCCTCCACTTT
CASSRDTGTGKFPPLHF
>TRBV7-2|TRBJ2-7|TRBD2
TGTGCCAGCAGCCGCGGGGGGATAAGCTCCTACGAGCAGTACTTC
CASSRGGISSYEQYF
>TRBV6-5|TRBJ1-1|-
TGTGCCAGCAGTTACTCCGAGGTTACTGAAGCTTTCTTT
CASSYSEVTEAFF
>TRBV9|TRBJ1-6|-
TGTGCCAGCAGCGTAGCCGGAGATTCACCCCTCCACTTT
CASSVAGDSPLHF
>TRBV7-3|TRBJ1-1|-
TGTGCCAGCAGCTTAACAGGGGGCACTGAAGCTTTCTTT
CASSLTGGTEAFF
>TRBV5-1|TRBJ1-2|TRBD1
TGCGCCAGCAGCCTGGTGCCTCCGGGACAGGGGGCTCTTGGCTACACCTTC
CASSLVPPGQGALGYTF